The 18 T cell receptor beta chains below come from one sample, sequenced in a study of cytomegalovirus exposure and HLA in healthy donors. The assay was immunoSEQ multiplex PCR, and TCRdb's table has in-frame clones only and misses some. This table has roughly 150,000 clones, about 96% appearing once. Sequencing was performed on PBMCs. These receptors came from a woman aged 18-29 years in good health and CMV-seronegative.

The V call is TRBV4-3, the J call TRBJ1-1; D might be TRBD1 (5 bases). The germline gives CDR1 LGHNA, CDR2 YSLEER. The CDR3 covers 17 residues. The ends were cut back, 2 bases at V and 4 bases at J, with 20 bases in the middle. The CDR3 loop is CASSQIPGIRTPTEAFF. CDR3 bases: TGCGCCAGCAGCCAAATTCCAGGGATAAGAACCCCCACTGAAGCTTTCTTT.

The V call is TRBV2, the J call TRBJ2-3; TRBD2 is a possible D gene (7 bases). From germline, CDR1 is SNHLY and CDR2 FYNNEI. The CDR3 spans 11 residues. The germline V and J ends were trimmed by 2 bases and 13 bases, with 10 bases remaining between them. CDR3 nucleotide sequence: TGTGCCAGCAGTGAAAGGGGGGGGAAGTATTTT. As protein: CASSERGGKYF.

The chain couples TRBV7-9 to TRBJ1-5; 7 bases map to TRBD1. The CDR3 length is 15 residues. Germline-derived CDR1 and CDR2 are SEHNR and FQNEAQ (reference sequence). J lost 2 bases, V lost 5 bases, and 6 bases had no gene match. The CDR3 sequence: CASSPGQERNQPQHF. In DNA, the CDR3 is TGTGCCAGCAGCCCCGGACAGGAACGCAATCAGCCCCAGCATTTT.

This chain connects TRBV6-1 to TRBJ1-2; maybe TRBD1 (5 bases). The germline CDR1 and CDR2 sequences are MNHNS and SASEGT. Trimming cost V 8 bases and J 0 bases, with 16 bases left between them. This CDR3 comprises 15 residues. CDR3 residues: CASENPGHSNYGYTF. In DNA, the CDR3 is TGTGCCAGCGAAAATCCCGGACACTCTAACTATGGCTACACCTTC.

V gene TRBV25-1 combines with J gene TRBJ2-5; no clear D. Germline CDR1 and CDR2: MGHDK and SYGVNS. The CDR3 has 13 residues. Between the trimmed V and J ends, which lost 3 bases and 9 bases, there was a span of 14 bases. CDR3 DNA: TGTGCCAGCAGTGATTCCGTGCGCGCGGCCCAGTACTTC. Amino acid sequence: CASSDSVRAAQYF.

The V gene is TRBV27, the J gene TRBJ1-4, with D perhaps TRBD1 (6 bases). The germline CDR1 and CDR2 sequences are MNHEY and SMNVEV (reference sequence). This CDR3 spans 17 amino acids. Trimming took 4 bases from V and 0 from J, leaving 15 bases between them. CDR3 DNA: TGTGCCAGCAGTTCCCGAATCCGGACAGCAACTAATGAAAAACTGTTTTTT. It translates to CASSSRIRTATNEKLFF.

CDR3 sequence reads: CASSKLAGGPNTQYF. Here the CDR3 DNA reads TGTGCCAGCAGTAAACTAGCGGGGGGGCCAAATACGCAGTATTTT. V gene TRBV6-5 combines with J gene TRBJ2-3, with 13 bases that match TRBD2. CDR1 MNHEY and CDR2 SVGAGI come from the germline V gene. Losses at the gene ends were 5 bases for V and 7 bases for J; bases not matched to a gene: 6. The CDR3 sequence is 15 residues long.

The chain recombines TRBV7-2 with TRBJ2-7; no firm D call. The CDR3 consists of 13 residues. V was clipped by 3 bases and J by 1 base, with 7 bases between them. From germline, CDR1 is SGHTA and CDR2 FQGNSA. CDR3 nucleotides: TGTGCCAGCAGCTTCCGTCCGTCCTACGAGCAGTACTTC. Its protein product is CASSFRPSYEQYF. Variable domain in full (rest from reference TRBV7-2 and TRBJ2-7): GAGVSQSPSNKVTEKGKDVELRCDPISGHTALYWYRQSLGQGLEFLIYFQGNSAPDKSGLPSDRFSAERTGGSVSTLTIQRTQQEDSAVYLCASSFRPSYEQYFGPGTRLTVT.

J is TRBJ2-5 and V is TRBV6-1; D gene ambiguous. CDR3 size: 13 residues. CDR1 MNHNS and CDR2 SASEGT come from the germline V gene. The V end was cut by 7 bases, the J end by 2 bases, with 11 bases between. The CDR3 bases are TGTGCCAGCACCTTAGTGAGTCAAGAGACCCAGTACTTC. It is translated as CASTLVSQETQYF.

The CDR3 nucleotides are TGTGCCAGCAGCTCTCTCAGCGGGGGGGCATTCGAGCAGTACTTC. This encodes CASSSLSGGAFEQYF. This chain joins TRBV4-2 and TRBJ2-7; 10 bases are a match to TRBD2. The germline CDR1 and CDR2 sequences are LGHNA and YNFKEQ. The V segment lost 5 bases and the J segment 6 bases; nucleotides outside the gene matches: 10. There are 15 residues in the CDR3.

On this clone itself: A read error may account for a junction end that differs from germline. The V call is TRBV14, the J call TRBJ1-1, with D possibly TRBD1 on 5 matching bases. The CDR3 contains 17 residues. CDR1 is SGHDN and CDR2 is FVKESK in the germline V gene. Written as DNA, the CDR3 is TGTGCCAGCAGCCAAAGAAAGCCACTGGGGGGAAACACTGAAACTTTCTTT. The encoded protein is CASSQRKPLGGNTETFF.

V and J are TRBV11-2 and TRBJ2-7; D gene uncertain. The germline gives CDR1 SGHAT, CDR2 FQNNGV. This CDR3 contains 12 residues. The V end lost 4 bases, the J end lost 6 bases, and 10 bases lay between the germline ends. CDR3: CASSSRLAEQYF. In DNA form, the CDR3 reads TGTGCCAGCAGCTCGAGACTGGCCGAGCAGTACTTC.

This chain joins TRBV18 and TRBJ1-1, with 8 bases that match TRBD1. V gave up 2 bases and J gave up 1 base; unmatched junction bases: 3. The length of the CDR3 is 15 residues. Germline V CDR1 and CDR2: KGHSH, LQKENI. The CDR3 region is CASSPGGQANTEAFF. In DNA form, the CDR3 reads TGTGCCAGCTCACCAGGGGGACAGGCGAACACTGAAGCTTTCTTT.

CDR3 nucleotide sequence: TGTGCCAGCAAAGACAGGGGGGTTCAGCCCCAGCATTTT. This codes for CASKDRGVQPQHF. The chain combines TRBV2 with TRBJ1-5; TRBD1 matches at 9 bases. The CDR3 loop spans 13 amino acids. J lost 6 bases, V lost 7 bases, and 4 bases had no gene match. The germline V gene has CDR1 SNHLY and CDR2 FYNNEI.

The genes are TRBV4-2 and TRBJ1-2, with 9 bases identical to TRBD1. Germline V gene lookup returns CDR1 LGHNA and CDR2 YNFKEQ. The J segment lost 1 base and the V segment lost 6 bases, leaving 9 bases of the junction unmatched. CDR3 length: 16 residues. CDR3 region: CASSRDRASFNYGYTF. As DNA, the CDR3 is TGTGCCAGCAGTCGGGACAGGGCCTCATTTAACTATGGCTACACCTTC.

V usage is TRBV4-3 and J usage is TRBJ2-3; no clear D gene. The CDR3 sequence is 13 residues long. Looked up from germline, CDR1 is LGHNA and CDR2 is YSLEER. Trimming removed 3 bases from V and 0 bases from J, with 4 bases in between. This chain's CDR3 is CASSQTSTDTQYF. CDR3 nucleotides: TGCGCCAGCAGCCAGACTAGCACAGATACGCAGTATTTT.

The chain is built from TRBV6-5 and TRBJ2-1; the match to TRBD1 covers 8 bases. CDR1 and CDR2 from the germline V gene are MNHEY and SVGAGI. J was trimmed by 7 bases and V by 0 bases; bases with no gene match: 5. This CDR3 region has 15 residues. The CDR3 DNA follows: TGTGCCAGCAGTTACTCCAGGGGGCGATTGAATGAGCAGTTCTTC. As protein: CASSYSRGRLNEQFF.

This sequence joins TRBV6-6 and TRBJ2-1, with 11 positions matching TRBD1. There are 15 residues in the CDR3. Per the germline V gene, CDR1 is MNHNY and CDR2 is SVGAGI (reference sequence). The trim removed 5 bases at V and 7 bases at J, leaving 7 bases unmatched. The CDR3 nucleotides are TGTGCCAGCAGTCCCCCGGACAGGGGGCAGAATGAGCAGTTCTTC. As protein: CASSPPDRGQNEQFF.